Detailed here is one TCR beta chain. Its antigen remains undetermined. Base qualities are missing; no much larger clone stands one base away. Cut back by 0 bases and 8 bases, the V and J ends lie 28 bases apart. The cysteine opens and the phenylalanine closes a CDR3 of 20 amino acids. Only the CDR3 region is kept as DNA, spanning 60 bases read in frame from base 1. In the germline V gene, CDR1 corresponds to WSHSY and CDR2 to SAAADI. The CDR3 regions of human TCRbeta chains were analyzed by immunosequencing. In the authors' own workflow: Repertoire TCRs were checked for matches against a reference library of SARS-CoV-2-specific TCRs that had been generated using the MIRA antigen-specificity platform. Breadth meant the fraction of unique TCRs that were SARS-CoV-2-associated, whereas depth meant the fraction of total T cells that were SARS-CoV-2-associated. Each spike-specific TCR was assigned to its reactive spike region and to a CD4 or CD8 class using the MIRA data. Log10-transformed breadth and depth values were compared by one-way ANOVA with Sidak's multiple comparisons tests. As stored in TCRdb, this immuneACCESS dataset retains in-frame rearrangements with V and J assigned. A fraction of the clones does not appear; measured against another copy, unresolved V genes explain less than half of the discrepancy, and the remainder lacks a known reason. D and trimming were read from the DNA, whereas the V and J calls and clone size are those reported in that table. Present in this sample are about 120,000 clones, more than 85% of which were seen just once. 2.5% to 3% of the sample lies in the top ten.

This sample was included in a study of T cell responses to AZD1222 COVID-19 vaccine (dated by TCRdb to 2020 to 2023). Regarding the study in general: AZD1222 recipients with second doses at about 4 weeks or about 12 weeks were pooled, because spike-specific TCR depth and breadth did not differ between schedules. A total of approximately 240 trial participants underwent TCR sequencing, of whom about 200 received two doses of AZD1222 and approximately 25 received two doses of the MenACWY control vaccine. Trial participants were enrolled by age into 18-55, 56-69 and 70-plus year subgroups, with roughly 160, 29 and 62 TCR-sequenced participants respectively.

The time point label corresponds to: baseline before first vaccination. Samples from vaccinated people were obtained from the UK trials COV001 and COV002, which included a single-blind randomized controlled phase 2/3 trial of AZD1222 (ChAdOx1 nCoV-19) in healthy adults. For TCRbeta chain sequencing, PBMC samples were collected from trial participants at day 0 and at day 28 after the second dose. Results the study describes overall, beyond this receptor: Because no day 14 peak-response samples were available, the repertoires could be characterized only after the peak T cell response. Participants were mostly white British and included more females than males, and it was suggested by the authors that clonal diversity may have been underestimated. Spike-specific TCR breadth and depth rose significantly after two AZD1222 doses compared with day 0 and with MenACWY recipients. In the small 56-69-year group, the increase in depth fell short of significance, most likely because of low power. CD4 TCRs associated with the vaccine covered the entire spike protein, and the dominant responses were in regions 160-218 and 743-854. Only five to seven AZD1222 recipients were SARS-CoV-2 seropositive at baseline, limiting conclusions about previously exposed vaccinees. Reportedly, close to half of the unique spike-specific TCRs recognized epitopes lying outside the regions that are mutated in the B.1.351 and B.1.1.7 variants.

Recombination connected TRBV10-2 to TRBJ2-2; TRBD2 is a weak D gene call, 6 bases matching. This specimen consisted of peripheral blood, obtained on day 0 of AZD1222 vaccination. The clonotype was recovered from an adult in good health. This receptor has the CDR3 CASSESSLWERAYGAGELFF. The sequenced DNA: TGCGCCAGCAGTGAGTCGAGCTTGTGGGAGCGGGCCTATGGAGCGGGGGAGCTGTTTTTT.